This record concerns one T cell receptor beta chain sequence. Its antigen is not known. Sequencing was performed with immunoSEQ multiplex PCR; in TCRdb, only in-frame clones are kept and a portion is missing. The sample shows some 72,000 clones, roughly nine tenths of them seen only once. The sample originates from a study of OX40 agonist ivuxolimab in advanced cancers. Study-level results: At doses 0.1 to 3.0 mg/kg, CD4+ and CD8+ clones expanded.

Autoimmune disease history or systemic immunosuppression led to patient exclusion. This CDR3 comprises 14 residues. Germline V gene data show CDR1 as MGHDK and CDR2 as SYGVNS. V lost 1 base and J 0 bases, leaving 6 bases between the germline ends. The genes are TRBV25-1 and TRBJ1-2, with D hard to call. The sequences come from CD4+ or CD8+ T cells sorted from blood, collected in a trial of the OX40 agonist ivuxolimab. The clonotype originates from an adult with an advanced solid tumor such as melanoma, head and neck, liver or kidney cancer. The CDR3 loop is CASSELIANYGYTF. Written as DNA, the CDR3 is TGTGCCAGCAGTGAATTAATAGCTAACTATGGCTACACCTTC.